This T cell receptor (beta chain) was sequenced in a study of blood T cell repertoires in COVID-19. Unmatched junction bases numbered 5, after V lost 5 bases and J lost 4 bases. CDR3 length: 14 amino acids. Germline V lookup: CDR1 SGHTA, CDR2 FQGTGA. Clones were read by immunoSEQ multiplex PCR, and TCRdb kept only the in-frame ones, dropping some. The sample has approximately 150,000 clones; 80% are singletons. This clone was counted once. The sample was PBMCs or T cells enriched from blood (not recorded which). V is TRBV7-3 and J is TRBJ1-3; TRBD1 aligns across 7 bases. The TCR comes from a man aged 40-50 years who had recovered from COVID-19. The CDR3 DNA reads as TGTGCCAGCAGCCCAAGACAGGGCGGAAACACCATATATTTT. Translating gives CASSPRQGGNTIYF.